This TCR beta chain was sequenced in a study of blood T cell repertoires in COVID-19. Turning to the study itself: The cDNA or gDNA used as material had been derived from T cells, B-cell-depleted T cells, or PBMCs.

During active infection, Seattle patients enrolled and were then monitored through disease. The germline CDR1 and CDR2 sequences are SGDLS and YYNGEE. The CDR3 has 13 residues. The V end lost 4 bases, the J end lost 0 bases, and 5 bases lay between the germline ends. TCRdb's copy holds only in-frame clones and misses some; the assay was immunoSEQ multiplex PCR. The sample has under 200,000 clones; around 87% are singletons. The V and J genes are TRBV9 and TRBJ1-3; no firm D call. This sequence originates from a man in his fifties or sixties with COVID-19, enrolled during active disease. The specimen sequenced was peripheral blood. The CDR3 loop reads CASSSSSGNTIYF. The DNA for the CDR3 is TGTGCCAGCAGCAGTAGCTCTGGAAACACCATATATTTT.